The 8 T cell receptor beta chains reported below all come from one sample, sequenced in a study of CD8+ T cells in alopecia areata (dated by TCRdb to 2016 to 2019). Libraries were constructed by the immunoSEQ multiplex PCR assay. For TCR sequencing, RNA was extracted from every sample and reverse transcribed into cDNA to serve as template. Here the immuneACCESS table is served through TCRdb, limited to in-frame sequences with V and J called. Missing clones are a known gap in these copies; in checked studies unresolved V genes cover under half, and the rest lacks a known reason. For this sample there are some 170,000 clones; almost 65% appear just once. Approximately 1.7% of the sample is taken by the ten largest. Per the publication, the time point label means: baseline before oral tofacitinib. Sample: CD4+ T cells sorted from blood, taken at week 0. These TCRs come from a human donor with alopecia areata.

V usage is TRBV6-5 and J usage is TRBJ1-5, with D tentatively TRBD1 (5 bases). The V end was cut by 3 bases, the J end by 4 bases, with 10 bases between. Germline V gene data show CDR1 as MNHEY and CDR2 as SVGAGI. This CDR3 is 14 amino acids long. The CDR3 region has the DNA TGTGCCAGCAGTTATAGGGGTCTAAATCAGCCCCAGCATTTT. Protein product: CASSYRGLNQPQHF.

This chain connects TRBV29-1 to TRBJ1-2; D possibly corresponds to TRBD1 (6 bases). Deletions cut 6 bases from V and 5 bases from J, with 19 bases between. The CDR3 is 14 residues long. From germline, CDR1 is SQVTM and CDR2 ANQGSEA. CDR3 nucleotide sequence: TGCAGCGTCCCTTGGGGGCCGGGAGAGTATGGCTACACCTTC. This translates into CSVPWGPGEYGYTF. The full variable domain, in which reference TRBV29-1 and TRBJ1-2 provide the parts outside the CDR3, is SAVISQKPSRDICQRGTSLTIQCQVDSQVTMMFWYRQQPGQSLTLIATANQGSEATYESGFVIDKFPISRPNLTFSTLTVSNMSPEDSSIYLCSVPWGPGEYGYTFGSGTRLTVV.

The chain has TRBV9 and TRBJ1-2; 7 bases map to TRBD1. Germline CDR1 is SGDLS and CDR2 is YYNGEE. CDR3 length equals 13 residues. Trimming at V came to 7 bases and at J to 2 bases, leaving 5 bases not matched to a gene. CDR3 amino acids: CASADRTNYGYTF. The DNA of the CDR3 is TGTGCCAGCGCGGACAGGACAAACTATGGCTACACCTTC.

The chain joins TRBV29-1 to TRBJ1-1; a possible D gene is TRBD1 (5 bases). Germline V lookup: CDR1 SQVTM, CDR2 ANQGSEA. The CDR3 runs 12 residues. V lost 4 bases, J lost 8 bases, and 14 bases lay in between. Here the CDR3 reads CSVAHTWTEAFF. The CDR3 DNA reads TGCAGCGTTGCCCACACATGGACAGAAGCTTTCTTT.

This clone was detected only a few times. The CDR3 region is CSVGQGGLYEQYF. As DNA, the CDR3 is TGCAGCGTTGGTCAGGGAGGTCTCTACGAGCAGTACTTC. This rearrangement joins TRBV29-1 to TRBJ2-7; maybe TRBD2 (6 bases). The germline CDR1 and CDR2 sequences are SQVTM and ANQGSEA. V was pared by 4 bases and J by 3 bases, with 13 bases between. CDR3 length equals 13 residues.

The chain carries TRBV5-1 and TRBJ1-6; D remains unclear. Germline-derived CDR1 and CDR2 are SGHRS and YFSETQ. CDR3 length equals 14 residues. V lost 0 bases and J 14 bases, leaving 15 bases between the germline ends. The CDR3 nucleotides read TGCGCCAGCAGCTTGGGCAGGTCCGAGGGAGCCCTCCACTTT. Translation: CASSLGRSEGALHF.

By sample share, this clone is medium-sized (0.01 to 0.1%). The chain employs TRBV14 and TRBJ2-1; D remains ambiguous. The CDR3 spans 11 residues. Trimming shortened V by 5 bases and J by 9 bases, and 8 bases separated the two germline ends. Germline CDR1 reads SGHDN; CDR2 reads FVKESK. The CDR3 is CASSSYAEQFF. In nucleotides, the CDR3 is TGTGCCAGCAGCTCGTATGCTGAGCAGTTCTTC.

In this sample, this clone turned up a few times. The same CDR3 arises from other DNA sequences in this sample as well. The V and J genes are TRBV30 and TRBJ1-1; TRBD1 agrees at 7 bases. The CDR3 totals 13 residues. V was clipped by 2 bases and J by 1 base; unmatched bases: 1. Germline V lookup: CDR1 GTSNPN, CDR2 SVGIG (reference sequence). The CDR3 sequence is CAWSRDRNTEAFF. The CDR3 bases are TGTGCCTGGAGTAGGGACAGGAACACTGAAGCTTTCTTT.